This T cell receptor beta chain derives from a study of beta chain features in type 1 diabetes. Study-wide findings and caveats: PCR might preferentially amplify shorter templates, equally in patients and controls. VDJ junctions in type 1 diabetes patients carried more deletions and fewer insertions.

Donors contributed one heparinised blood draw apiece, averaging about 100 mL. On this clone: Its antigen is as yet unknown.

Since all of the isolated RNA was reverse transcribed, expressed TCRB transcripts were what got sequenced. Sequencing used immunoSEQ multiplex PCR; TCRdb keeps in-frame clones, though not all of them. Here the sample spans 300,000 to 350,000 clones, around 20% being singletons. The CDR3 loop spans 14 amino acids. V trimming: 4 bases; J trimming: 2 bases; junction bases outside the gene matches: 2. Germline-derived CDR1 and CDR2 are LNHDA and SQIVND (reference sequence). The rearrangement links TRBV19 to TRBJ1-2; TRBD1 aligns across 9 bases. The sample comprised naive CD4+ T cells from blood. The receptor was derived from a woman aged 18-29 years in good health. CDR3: CASSTGQGNYGYTF. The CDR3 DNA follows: TGTGCCAGTAGTACCGGACAGGGGAACTATGGCTACACCTTC.